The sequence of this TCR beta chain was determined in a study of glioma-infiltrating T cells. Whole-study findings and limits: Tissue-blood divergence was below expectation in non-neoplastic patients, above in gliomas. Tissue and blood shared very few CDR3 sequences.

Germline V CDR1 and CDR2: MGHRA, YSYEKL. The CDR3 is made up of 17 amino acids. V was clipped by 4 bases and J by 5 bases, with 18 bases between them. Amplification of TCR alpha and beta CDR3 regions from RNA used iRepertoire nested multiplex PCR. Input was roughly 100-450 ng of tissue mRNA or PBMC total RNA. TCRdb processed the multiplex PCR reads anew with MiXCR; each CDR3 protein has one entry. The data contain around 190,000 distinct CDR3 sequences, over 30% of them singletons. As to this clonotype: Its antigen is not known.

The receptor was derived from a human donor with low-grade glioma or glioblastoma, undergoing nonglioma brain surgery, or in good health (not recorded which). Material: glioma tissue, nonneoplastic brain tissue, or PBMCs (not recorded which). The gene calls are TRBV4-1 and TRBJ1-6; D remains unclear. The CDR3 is CASSLREGPMDNSPLHF. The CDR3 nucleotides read TGCGCCAGCAGCCTCCGAGAGGGCCCTATGGATAATTCACCCCTCCACTTT.